The subject of this entry is one T cell receptor beta chain. This record comes from a study of blood T cell repertoires in COVID-19. TCRdb's table, derived via immunoSEQ multiplex PCR, lists solely in-frame clones and lacks some. The sample lists hundreds of thousands of clones, 83% occurring once. This CDR3 spans 15 amino acids. The V end was cut by 3 bases, the J end by 6 bases, with 18 bases between. Germline V lookup: CDR1 KGHSH, CDR2 LQKENI. The chain employs TRBV18 and TRBJ2-7; possibly TRBD2 for D (5 bases). The source material was peripheral blood. The source of this sequence is a woman aged 50 to 60 with acute or convalescent COVID-19. The CDR3, as DNA: TGTGCCAGCTCACCGAATTCAGTGAGGGCGGTCGAGCAGTACTTC. The encoded protein is CASSPNSVRAVEQYF.